The 6 T cell receptor beta chains presented below share a single source sample, sequenced in a study of shared clonotypes between healthy human individuals. Sequencing was performed with immunoSEQ multiplex PCR; in TCRdb, only in-frame clones are kept and a portion is missing. In the table there are 2 million to 2.5 million clones, 95% of which are singletons. The sample taken for sequencing was naive CD4+ T cells sorted from blood. Subset here: CD45RA+ positively selected. The receptors come from a man between 18 and 29 years old in good health.

This sequence joins TRBV2 and TRBJ2-6; D perhaps matches TRBD1 (5 bases). Looked up from germline, CDR1 is SNHLY and CDR2 is FYNNEI. V gave up 4 bases and J gave up 2 bases, with 18 bases separating them. The CDR3 extends over 18 amino acids. The CDR3 reads CASSGRAGYLAGANVLTF. The CDR3 region has the DNA TGTGCCAGCAGTGGTCGGGCAGGGTATCTGGCTGGGGCCAACGTCCTGACTTTC.

This chain connects TRBV11-2 to TRBJ2-1; D remains unclear. V lost 0 bases to trimming and J lost 5 bases, with 11 bases between them. CDR3 size: 15 residues. Germline-derived CDR1 and CDR2 are SGHAT and FQNNGV. The CDR3 loop reads CASSLDRGRNNEQFF. The CDR3 bases are TGTGCCAGCAGCTTAGATCGAGGTAGGAACAATGAGCAGTTCTTC.

The chain links TRBV7-9 to TRBJ1-2; 9 bases map to TRBD1. The ends lost 4 bases at V and 8 bases at J; junction bases unmatched: 11. The CDR3 runs to 15 residues. CDR1 and CDR2 from the germline V gene are SEHNR and FQNEAQ (reference sequence). For the CDR3, the DNA is TGTGCCAGCAGCTCCCTGACAGGGGGAACGGCGGGCTACACCTTC. It encodes CASSSLTGGTAGYTF.

CDR3 residues: CASSLAGGMGNQPQHF. The CDR3, as DNA: TGTGCCAGCAGCTTGGCGGGGGGCATGGGCAATCAGCCCCAGCATTTT. This chain joins TRBV5-6 and TRBJ1-5, with a weak D call TRBD1 (6 bases). The CDR3 runs 16 residues. In germline, CDR1 is SGHDT, CDR2 YYEEEE. Trimming took off 0 bases at V and 2 bases at J, with 12 bases between the two ends.

For the CDR3, the DNA is TGCGCCAGCAGAGAAAATACCCTTGATGGCTACACCTTC. As protein: CASRENTLDGYTF. The chain couples TRBV4-1 to TRBJ1-2, with no clear D. Deletions cut 6 bases from V and 6 bases from J, with 14 bases between. The CDR3 loop spans 13 amino acids. Germline CDR1 is MGHRA and CDR2 is YSYEKL.

J is TRBJ1-4 and V is TRBV28, with D tentatively TRBD1 (6 bases). Trimming shortened V by 5 bases and J by 8 bases, and 15 bases separated the two germline ends. This CDR3 comprises 14 residues. Germline V gene sequence: CDR1 MDHEN, CDR2 SYDVKM. CDR3 DNA sequence: TGTGCCAGCAGTCAAAGGGGGAAGGAGGAAAAACTGTTTTTT. This translates into CASSQRGKEEKLFF.